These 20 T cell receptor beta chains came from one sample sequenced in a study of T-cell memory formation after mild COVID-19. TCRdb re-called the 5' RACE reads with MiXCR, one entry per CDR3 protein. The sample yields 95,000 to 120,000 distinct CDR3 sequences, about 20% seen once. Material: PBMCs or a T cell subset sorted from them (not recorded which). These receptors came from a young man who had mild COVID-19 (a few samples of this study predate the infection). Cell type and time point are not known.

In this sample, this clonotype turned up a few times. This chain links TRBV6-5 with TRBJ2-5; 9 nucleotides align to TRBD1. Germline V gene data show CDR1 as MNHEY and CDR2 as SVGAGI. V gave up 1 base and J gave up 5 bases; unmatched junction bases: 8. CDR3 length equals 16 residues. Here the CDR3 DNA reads TGTGCCAGCAGTTACTTTCGGACAGGGGATAGGGAGACCCAGTACTTC. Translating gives CASSYFRTGDRETQYF.

This CDR3 reads CASSPRRRYNEQFF. The CDR3 DNA is TGTGCCAGCAGCCCCCGGCGGAGGTACAATGAGCAGTTCTTC. The chain recombines TRBV7-9 with TRBJ2-1; D possibly corresponds to TRBD2 (5 bases). There are 14 residues in the CDR3. V dropped 5 bases and J dropped 4 bases, with 12 bases sitting between them. From germline, CDR1 is SEHNR and CDR2 FQNEAQ (reference sequence).

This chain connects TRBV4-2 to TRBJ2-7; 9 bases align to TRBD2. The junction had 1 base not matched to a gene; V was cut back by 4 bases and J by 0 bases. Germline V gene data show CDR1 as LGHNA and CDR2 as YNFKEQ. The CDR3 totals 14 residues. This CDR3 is CASSPAGGSYEQYF. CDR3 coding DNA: TGTGCCAGCAGCCCAGCGGGGGGCTCCTACGAGCAGTACTTC.

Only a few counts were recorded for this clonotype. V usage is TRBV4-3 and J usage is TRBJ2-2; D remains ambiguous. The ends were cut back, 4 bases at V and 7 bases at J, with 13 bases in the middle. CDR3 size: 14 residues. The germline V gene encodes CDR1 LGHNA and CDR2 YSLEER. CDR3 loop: CASSPRAVVGELFF. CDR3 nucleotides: TGCGCCAGCAGCCCAAGGGCGGTAGTCGGGGAGCTGTTTTTT.

The CDR3 protein is CASSLGAFYEQYV. DNA for the CDR3: TGTGCCAGCAGCTTAGGGGCCTTCTACGAGCAGTACGTC. The chain carries TRBV7-8 and TRBJ2-7; D is undetermined. Germline V gives CDR1 SGHVS, CDR2 FQNEAQ. The V gene lost 1 base and the J gene lost 3 bases, with 7 bases spanning the gap. This CDR3 is built from 13 residues.

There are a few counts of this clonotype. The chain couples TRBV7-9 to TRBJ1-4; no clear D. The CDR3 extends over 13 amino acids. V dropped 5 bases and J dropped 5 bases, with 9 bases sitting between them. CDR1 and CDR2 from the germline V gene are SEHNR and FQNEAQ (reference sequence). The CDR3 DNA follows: TGTGCCAGCAGCATATCGGAAAATGAAAAACTGTTTTTT. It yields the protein CASSISENEKLFF.

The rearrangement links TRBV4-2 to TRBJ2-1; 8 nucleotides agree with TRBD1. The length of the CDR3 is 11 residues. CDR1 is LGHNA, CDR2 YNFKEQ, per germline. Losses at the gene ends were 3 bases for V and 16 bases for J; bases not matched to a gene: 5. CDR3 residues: CASSQGGQVFF. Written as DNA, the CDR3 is TGTGCCAGCAGCCAGGGGGGACAGGTATTCTTC.

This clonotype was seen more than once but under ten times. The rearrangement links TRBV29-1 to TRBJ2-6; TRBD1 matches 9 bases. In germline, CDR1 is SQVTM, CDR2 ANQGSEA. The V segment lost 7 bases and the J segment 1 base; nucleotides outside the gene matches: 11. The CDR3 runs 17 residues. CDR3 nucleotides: TGCAGCGCCCTGGGGGGACAGGGTAGTTCTGGGGCCAACGTCCTGACTTTC. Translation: CSALGGQGSSGANVLTF.

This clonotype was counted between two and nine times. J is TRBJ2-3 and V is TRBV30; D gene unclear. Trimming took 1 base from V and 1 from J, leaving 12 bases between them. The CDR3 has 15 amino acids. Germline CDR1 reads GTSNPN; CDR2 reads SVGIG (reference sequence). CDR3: CAWSGTVWGTDTQYF. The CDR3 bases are TGTGCCTGGAGTGGAACAGTCTGGGGCACAGATACGCAGTATTTT.

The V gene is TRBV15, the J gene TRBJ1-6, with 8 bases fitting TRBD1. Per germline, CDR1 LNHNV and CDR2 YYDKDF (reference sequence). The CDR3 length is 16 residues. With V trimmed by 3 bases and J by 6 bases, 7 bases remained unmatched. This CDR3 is CATSRGGQGGNSPLHF. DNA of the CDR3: TGTGCCACCAGCAGGGGTGGACAGGGTGGTAATTCACCCCTCCACTTT.

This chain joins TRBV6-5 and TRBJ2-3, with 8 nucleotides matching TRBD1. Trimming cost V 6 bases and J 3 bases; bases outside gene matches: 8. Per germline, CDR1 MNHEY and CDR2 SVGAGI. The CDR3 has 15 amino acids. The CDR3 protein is CASSIGQGWTDTQYF. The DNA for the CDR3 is TGTGCCAGCAGCATCGGACAGGGATGGACAGATACGCAGTATTTT.

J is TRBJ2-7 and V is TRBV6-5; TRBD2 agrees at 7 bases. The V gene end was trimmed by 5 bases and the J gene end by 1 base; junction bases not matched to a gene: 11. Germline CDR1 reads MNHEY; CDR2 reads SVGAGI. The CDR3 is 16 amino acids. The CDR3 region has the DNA TGTGCCAGCAGTCCCCGGGCTAGCGGATTATCCTACGAGCAGTACTTC. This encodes CASSPRASGLSYEQYF.

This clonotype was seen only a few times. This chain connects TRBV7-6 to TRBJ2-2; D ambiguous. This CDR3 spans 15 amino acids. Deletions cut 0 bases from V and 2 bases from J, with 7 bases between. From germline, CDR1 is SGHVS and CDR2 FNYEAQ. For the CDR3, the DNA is TGTGCCAGCAGCTTAGCGTCGGGTAACACCGGGGAGCTGTTTTTT. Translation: CASSLASGNTGELFF.

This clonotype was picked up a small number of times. The CDR3 DNA reads TGTGCCAGCAGCTTCTCGACAGGGAGCACAGATACGCAGTATTTT. As protein: CASSFSTGSTDTQYF. The rearrangement links TRBV7-6 to TRBJ2-3, with 7 positions matching TRBD1. The trim removed 3 bases at V and 0 bases at J, leaving 3 bases unmatched. The CDR3 is 15 amino acids. The germline gives CDR1 SGHVS, CDR2 FNYEAQ.

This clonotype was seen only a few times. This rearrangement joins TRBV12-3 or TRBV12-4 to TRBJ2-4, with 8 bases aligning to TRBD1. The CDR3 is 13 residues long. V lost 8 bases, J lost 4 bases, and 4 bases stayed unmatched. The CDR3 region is CASLRTGKNIQYF. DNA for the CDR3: TGTGCCAGCCTGCGGACAGGGAAAAACATTCAGTACTTC.

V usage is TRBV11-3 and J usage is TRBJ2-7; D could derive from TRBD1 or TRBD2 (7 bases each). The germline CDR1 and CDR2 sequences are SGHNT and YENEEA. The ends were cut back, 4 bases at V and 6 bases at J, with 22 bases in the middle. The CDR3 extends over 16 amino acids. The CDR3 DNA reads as TGTGCCAGCAGCTCACCTTCTATTGACAGGGAGGGCGAGCAGTACTTC. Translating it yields CASSSPSIDREGEQYF.

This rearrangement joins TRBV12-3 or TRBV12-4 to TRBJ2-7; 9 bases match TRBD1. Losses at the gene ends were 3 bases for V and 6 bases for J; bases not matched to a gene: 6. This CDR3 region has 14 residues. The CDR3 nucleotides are TGTGCCAGCAGTTTGGGGACAGGGTATGGCGAGCAGTACGTC. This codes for CASSLGTGYGEQYV.

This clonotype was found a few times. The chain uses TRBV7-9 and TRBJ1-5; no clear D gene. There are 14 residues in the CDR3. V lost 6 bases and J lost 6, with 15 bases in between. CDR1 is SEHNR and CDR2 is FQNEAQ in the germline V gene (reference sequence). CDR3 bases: TGTGCCAGCAGTACCGGGGAGGTCGGTCAGCCCCAGCATTTT. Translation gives CASSTGEVGQPQHF.

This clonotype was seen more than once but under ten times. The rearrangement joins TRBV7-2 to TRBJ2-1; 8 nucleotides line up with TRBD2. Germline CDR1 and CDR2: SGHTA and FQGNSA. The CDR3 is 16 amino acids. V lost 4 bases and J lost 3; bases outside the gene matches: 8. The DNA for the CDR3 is TGTGCCAGCAGCTCCGCACTAGCGGCAGGCTACAATGAGCAGTTCTTC. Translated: CASSSALAAGYNEQFF. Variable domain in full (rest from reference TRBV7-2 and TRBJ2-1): GAGVSQSPSNKVTEKGKDVELRCDPISGHTALYWYRQSLGQGLEFLIYFQGNSAPDKSGLPSDRFSAERTGGSVSTLTIQRTQQEDSAVYLCASSSALAAGYNEQFFGPGTRLTVL.

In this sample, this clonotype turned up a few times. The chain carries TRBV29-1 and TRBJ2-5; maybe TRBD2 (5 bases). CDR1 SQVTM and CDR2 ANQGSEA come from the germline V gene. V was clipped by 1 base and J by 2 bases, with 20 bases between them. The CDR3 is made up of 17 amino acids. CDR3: CSVEASGGSATQETQYF. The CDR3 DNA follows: TGCAGCGTTGAAGCCTCCGGAGGTTCGGCTACACAAGAGACCCAGTACTTC.